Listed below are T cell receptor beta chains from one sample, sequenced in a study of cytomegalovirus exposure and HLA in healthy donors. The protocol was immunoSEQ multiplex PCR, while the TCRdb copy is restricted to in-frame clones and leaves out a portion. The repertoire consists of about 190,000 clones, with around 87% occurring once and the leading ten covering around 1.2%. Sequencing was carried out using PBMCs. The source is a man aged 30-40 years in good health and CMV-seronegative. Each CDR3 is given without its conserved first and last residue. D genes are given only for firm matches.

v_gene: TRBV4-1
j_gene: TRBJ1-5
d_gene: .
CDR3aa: ASSQGQANQPQH

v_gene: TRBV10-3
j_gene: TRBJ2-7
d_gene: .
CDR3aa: AISESPTGEQY

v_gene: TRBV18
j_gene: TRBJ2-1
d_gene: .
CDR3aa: ASSPLSYNEQF

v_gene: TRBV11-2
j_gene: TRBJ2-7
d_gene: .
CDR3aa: ASSLRGHEQY

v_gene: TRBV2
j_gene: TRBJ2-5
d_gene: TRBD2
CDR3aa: ASSYTPPRGGGGETQY

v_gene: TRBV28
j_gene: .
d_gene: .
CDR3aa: ASSSRVTYEQY

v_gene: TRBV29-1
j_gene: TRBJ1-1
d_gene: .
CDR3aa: SVDNPLIMNTEAF

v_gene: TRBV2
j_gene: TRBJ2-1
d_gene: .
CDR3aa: ASSWTPYNEQF

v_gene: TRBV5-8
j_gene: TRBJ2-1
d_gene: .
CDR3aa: ASSLGSGNEQF

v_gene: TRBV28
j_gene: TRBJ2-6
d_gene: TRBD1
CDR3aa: ASSLQGVTSGANVLT

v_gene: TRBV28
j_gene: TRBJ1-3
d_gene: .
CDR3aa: ASGPPGTTGNTIY

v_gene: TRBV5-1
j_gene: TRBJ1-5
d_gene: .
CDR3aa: ASSLEDSFNQPQH

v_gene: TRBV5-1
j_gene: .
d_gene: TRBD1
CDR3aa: ASSLRDRGQHEQY

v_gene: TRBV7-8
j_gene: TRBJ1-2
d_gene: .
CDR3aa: ASSEGANYGYT

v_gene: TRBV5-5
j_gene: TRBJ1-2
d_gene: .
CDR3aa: ASSLDSYGYT

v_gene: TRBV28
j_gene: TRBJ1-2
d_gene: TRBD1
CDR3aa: ASSRQGGNYGYT

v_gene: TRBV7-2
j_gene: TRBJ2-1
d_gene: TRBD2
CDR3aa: ASSIGGGGASYNEQF

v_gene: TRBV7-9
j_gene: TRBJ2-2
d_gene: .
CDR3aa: ASSFGGPGELF

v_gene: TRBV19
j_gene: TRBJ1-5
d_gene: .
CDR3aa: ASRTTGHQPQH

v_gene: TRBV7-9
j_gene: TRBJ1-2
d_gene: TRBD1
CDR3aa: ASSLGLTSGGVEGGGYT

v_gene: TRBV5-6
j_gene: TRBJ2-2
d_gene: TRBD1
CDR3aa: ASSQFGTAYGELF

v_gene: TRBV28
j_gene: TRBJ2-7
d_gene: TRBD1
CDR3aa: ASAGQGADEQY